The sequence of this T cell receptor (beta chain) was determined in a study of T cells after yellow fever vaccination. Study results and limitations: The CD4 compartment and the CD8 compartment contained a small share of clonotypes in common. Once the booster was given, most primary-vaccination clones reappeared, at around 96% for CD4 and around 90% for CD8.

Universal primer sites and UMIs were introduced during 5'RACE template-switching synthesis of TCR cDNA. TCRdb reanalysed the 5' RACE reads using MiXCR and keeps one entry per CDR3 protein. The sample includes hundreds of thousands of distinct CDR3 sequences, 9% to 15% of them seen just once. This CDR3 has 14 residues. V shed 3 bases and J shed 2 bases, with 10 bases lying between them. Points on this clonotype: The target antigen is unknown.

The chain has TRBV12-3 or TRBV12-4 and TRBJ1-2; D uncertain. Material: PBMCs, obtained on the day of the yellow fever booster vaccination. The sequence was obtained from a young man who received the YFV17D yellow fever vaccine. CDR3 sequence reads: CASSFGDPNYGYTF. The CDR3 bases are TGTGCCAGCAGTTTTGGGGATCCCAACTATGGCTACACCTTC.